This TCR beta chain was documented in a study of shared clonotypes between healthy human individuals. As for the study in general: Donor composition was two women and three men, aged 18 to 49.

Sequencing was at deep level. Several immunoSEQ plates held equal portions of the genomic DNA taken from each subset. Here immunoSEQ multiplex PCR was the method, and the copy in TCRdb shows in-frame clones only, minus some. This table has fewer than 550,000 clones, 75% to 80% appearing once. The CDR3 covers 14 residues. Germline lookup yields CDR1 MNHEY and CDR2 SMNVEV (reference sequence). V was clipped by 5 bases and J by 0 bases, with 11 bases between them. None of the donors, who were healthy HIV-negative adults, had recently had acute infections or vaccinations. This sequence joins TRBV27 and TRBJ2-7, with D uncertain. Specimen: PBMCs. The sequence derives from a woman aged 40 to 50 in good health. Some clones in this sample may be carry-over from other donors' samples. Here the CDR3 DNA reads TGTGCCAGCAGTCCAAGGACGGACTCCTACGAGCAGTACTTC. Protein sequence: CASSPRTDSYEQYF.